Below, 8 T cell receptor beta chains from the same sample are listed, as sequenced in a study of control samples from healthy donors and cancer patients. Profiled with immunoSEQ multiplex PCR; TCRdb holds only in-frame clones, not every one. This table has 100,000 to 150,000 clones, roughly 84% appearing once. Sequenced: blood. Every receptor here comes from a man aged 35 to 55 in good health.

This sequence joins TRBV4-3 and TRBJ1-2, with D possibly matching TRBD1 (5 bases). CDR1 is LGHNA, CDR2 YSLEER, per germline. Trimming cost V 0 bases and J 4 bases, with 12 bases left between them. The CDR3 covers 15 residues. The CDR3 is CASSQDRGEGYGYTF. In DNA, the CDR3 is TGCGCCAGCAGCCAAGACAGAGGGGAGGGCTATGGCTACACCTTC.

This rearrangement joins TRBV3-1 (or the pseudogene TRBV3-2) to TRBJ2-5; D might be TRBD2 (6 bases). CDR1 and CDR2 (germline): LGHDT, YNNKEL (reference sequence). V lost 2 bases to trimming and J lost 9 bases, with 19 bases between them. The CDR3 has 15 amino acids. CDR3 in amino acids: CASSQPGGLGRAQYF. The DNA for the CDR3 is TGTGCCAGCAGCCAACCTGGGGGACTGGGACGGGCCCAGTACTTC.

The chain has TRBV4-3 and TRBJ2-5, with D perhaps TRBD1 (5 bases). There are 14 residues in the CDR3. CDR1 and CDR2 from the germline V gene are LGHNA and YSLEER. V lost 0 bases, J lost 9 bases, and 14 bases lay in between. The CDR3 sequence is CASSQDMGPSPQYF. The DNA of the CDR3 is TGCGCCAGCAGCCAAGATATGGGGCCGTCGCCCCAGTACTTC.

The rearrangement joins TRBV11-3 to TRBJ2-4; tentatively, D is TRBD2 (5 bases). The length of the CDR3 is 18 residues. Germline-derived CDR1 and CDR2 are SGHNT and YENEEA. The ends were cut back, 0 bases at V and 4 bases at J, with 19 bases in the middle. The CDR3 DNA sequence: TGTGCCAGCAGCTTAGATGGCCGTACTACCGGGAATAAAAACATTCAGTACTTC. Amino acids: CASSLDGRTTGNKNIQYF.

This clone was seen a single time. The chain employs TRBV6-5 and TRBJ1-2, with D maybe TRBD1 (5 bases). Germline assignment: CDR1 MNHEY and CDR2 SVGAGI. CDR3 length: 12 amino acids. V gave up 11 bases and J gave up 4 bases, with 14 bases separating them. The CDR3 nucleotides read TGTGCCTCCCGTATTGGGGGCTATGGCTACACCTTC. Translated, it gives CASRIGGYGYTF.

This clone was seen at least ten times. V gene TRBV15 combines with J gene TRBJ1-2, with 9 positions matching TRBD1. The CDR3 runs 16 residues. V was pared by 0 bases and J by 8 bases, with 10 bases of the junction left unmatched. The germline CDR1 and CDR2 sequences are LNHNV and YYDKDF (reference sequence). CDR3 bases: TGTGCCACCAGCAGAGAGAAATCCCCGGACAGGGGAGGCTACACCTTC. This codes for CATSREKSPDRGGYTF.

The table lists this clone with a count of one. The chain couples TRBV11-3 to TRBJ2-2; D may correspond to TRBD1 or TRBD2 (5 bases each). V lost 5 bases to trimming and J lost 7 bases, with 20 bases between them. Per the germline V gene, CDR1 is SGHNT and CDR2 is YENEEA. The CDR3 length is 16 residues. The chain's CDR3 is CASSDGGQGTIGELFF. CDR3 coding DNA: TGTGCCAGCAGCGACGGCGGGCAGGGAACAATCGGGGAGCTGTTTTTT.

The chain has TRBV6-5 and TRBJ1-2; 7 bases map to TRBD1. The CDR3 has 13 amino acids. The germline V gene has CDR1 MNHEY and CDR2 SVGAGI. V dropped 6 bases and J dropped 7; count of bases not matched to a gene: 8. CDR3 nucleotides: TGTGCCAGCAGGGAGACAGGGACGGGTGGCTACACCTTC. It is translated as CASRETGTGGYTF.